The clone carrying this TCR beta chain has more than one count but fewer than ten. Clinical histories supplied by participants themselves formed the basis of cohort assignment. In germline, CDR1 is MNHEY, CDR2 SVGAGI. V gave up 10 bases and J gave up 2 bases; unmatched junction bases: 6. This CDR3 has 15 residues. This entry belongs to a study of blood T cell repertoires in COVID-19. The overall study: Whether acute or convalescent, the COVID-19 samples came from the United States, Italy and Spain. In each case, the material was cDNA or gDNA derived from T cells, B-cell-depleted T cells, or PBMCs.

In the original workflow: Reference gene primer amplification gave estimated nucleated cell counts. Using immunoSEQ multiplex PCR, the repertoire was profiled, and TCRdb retains in-frame clones only, with some absent. V and J calls and clone size come straight from that table; D and trimming were deduced from the DNA. The table lists about 180,000 clones, approximately 89% of them singletons, with around 2% in the top ten. Sequenced sample: PBMCs or T cells enriched from blood (not recorded which). The clonotype comes from a woman in her thirties or forties with acute COVID-19. The chain couples TRBV6-5 to TRBJ2-5; 14 nucleotides align to TRBD2. This chain's CDR3 is CATGLAGGMQETQYF. CDR3 in DNA: TGTGCCACCGGACTAGCGGGAGGTATGCAAGAGACCCAGTACTTC.